One sample yielded the 23 T cell receptor beta chains listed below, sequenced in a study of T cell responses to AZD1222 COVID-19 vaccine. Profiling relied on immunoSEQ multiplex PCR, and the TCRdb table lists in-frame clones only, not all of them. The data hold 140,000 or so clones, with around 88% observed a single time. Here the sequenced sample was peripheral blood, taken on day 0 of AZD1222 vaccination. The receptors were gathered from an adult in good health.

The gene calls are TRBV3-1 (or the pseudogene TRBV3-2) and TRBJ1-5; 8 bases align to TRBD1. The CDR3 is made up of 14 amino acids. Losses at the gene ends were 3 bases for V and 6 bases for J; bases not matched to a gene: 4. From germline, CDR1 is LGHDT and CDR2 YNNKEL (reference sequence). The CDR3 sequence: CASSHRGQGQPQHF. DNA of the CDR3: TGTGCCAGCAGCCACAGGGGGCAGGGTCAGCCCCAGCATTTT.

Notes on this clone: Since a much larger clone is just one base distant, this may be a read error. The V gene is TRBV21-1, the J gene TRBJ2-3; the D call TRBD2 from the table was never checked on the DNA. TRBV21-1 has pseudogene status. The CDR3 covers 16 residues. CDR3 residues: CASILTSGRATDTQYF. The CDR3 DNA reads as TGTGCCAGCATCTTGACTAGCGGGAGGGCCACAGATACGCAGTATTTT.

V gene TRBV27 combines with J gene TRBJ1-5; a possible D gene is TRBD1 (5 bases). Between the trimmed V and J ends, which lost 2 bases and 6 bases, there was a span of 14 bases. In germline, CDR1 is MNHEY, CDR2 SMNVEV (reference sequence). The CDR3 is made up of 15 amino acids. DNA of the CDR3: TGTGCCAGCAGTTTAGAGGGGATCGGTAGTCAGCCCCAGCATTTT. Protein sequence: CASSLEGIGSQPQHF.

This chain links TRBV30 with TRBJ1-4; D not certain. The CDR3 has 13 residues. Trimming cost V 2 bases and J 8 bases, with 12 bases left between them. CDR1 is GTSNPN and CDR2 is SVGIG in the germline V gene (reference sequence). CDR3: CAWSRGLGEKLFF. CDR3 in DNA: TGTGCCTGGAGTCGAGGTTTAGGGGAAAAACTGTTTTTT.

A single count supports this clone. This rearrangement joins TRBV6-2 or TRBV6-3 to TRBJ2-3, with D unclear. The CDR3 extends over 19 amino acids. The V end lost 2 bases, the J end lost 5 bases, and 26 bases lay between the germline ends. The V gene's germline CDR1 is MNHEY and CDR2 SVGEGT. The CDR3 nucleotides are TGTGCCAGCAGTTACGAGATAGGTCAGTCAACGAGAGAACAAGATACGCAGTATTTT. Its translation is CASSYEIGQSTREQDTQYF.

The sample holds a few counts of this clone. The chain carries TRBV6-2 or TRBV6-3 and TRBJ1-1; no definite D call. V lost 6 bases and J lost 4, with 12 bases in between. Germline CDR1 reads MNHEY; CDR2 reads SVGEGT. This CDR3 has 13 amino acids. The CDR3 reads CASSYKTGTEAFF. In DNA form, the CDR3 reads TGTGCCAGCAGCTATAAAACGGGCACTGAAGCTTTCTTT.

The gene calls are TRBV3-1 (or the pseudogene TRBV3-2) and TRBJ2-1, with D possibly matching TRBD1 (6 bases). Per the germline V gene, CDR1 is LGHDT and CDR2 is YNNKEL (reference sequence). This CDR3 has 15 residues. The V end lost 0 bases, the J end lost 4 bases, and 10 bases lay between the germline ends. The CDR3 spells CASSQDTGQYNEQFF. CDR3 sequence (DNA): TGTGCCAGCAGCCAAGATACAGGGCAATACAATGAGCAGTTCTTC.

This sequence joins TRBV19 and TRBJ1-4, with D tentatively TRBD1 (5 bases). CDR3 length equals 15 residues. Trimming cost V 2 bases and J 3 bases, with 10 bases left between them. Germline CDR1 reads LNHDA; CDR2 reads SQIVND (reference sequence). CDR3 in DNA: TGTGCCAGTAGTATACCGGGACGGGCTAATGAAAAACTGTTTTTT. This gives the protein CASSIPGRANEKLFF.

This chain connects TRBV19 to TRBJ2-5; D possibly corresponds to TRBD2 (5 bases). The CDR3 runs 12 residues. The V and J ends lost 7 bases and 4 bases respectively, with 10 bases between them. Germline lookup yields CDR1 LNHDA and CDR2 SQIVND (reference sequence). The CDR3 loop reads CASMRGLETQYF. CDR3 in DNA: TGTGCCAGTATGCGAGGGCTAGAGACCCAGTACTTC.

The V gene is TRBV29-1, the J gene TRBJ2-5, with a possible D match to TRBD1 (6 bases). Germline CDR1 SQVTM, CDR2 ANQGSEA. CDR3 size: 12 residues. The germline V and J ends were trimmed by 4 bases and 5 bases, with 11 bases remaining between them. The CDR3 here is CSVGRQGETQYF. The CDR3 coding sequence is TGCAGCGTTGGTAGGCAGGGGGAGACCCAGTACTTC.

V gene TRBV12-5 combines with J gene TRBJ2-5; a weak D match, TRBD1 (5 bases). The CDR3 totals 13 residues. Trimming shortened V by 4 bases and J by 5 bases, and 11 bases separated the two germline ends. Germline V gene lookup returns CDR1 LGHNT and CDR2 FRNRAP. CDR3 DNA sequence: TGTGCTAGTGGTTCAGGGTATGGCGAGACCCAGTACTTC. It codes for CASGSGYGETQYF.

This chain links TRBV7-2 with TRBJ2-2; D is unresolved. Between the trimmed V and J ends, which lost 4 bases and 6 bases, there was a span of 15 bases. The CDR3 contains 15 residues. Germline V gene lookup returns CDR1 SGHTA and CDR2 FQGNSA. CDR3 sequence (DNA): TGTGCCAGCAGCTCGGTGGTAGGTGACGCCGGGGAGCTGTTTTTT. Amino acids: CASSSVVGDAGELFF.

J is TRBJ1-3 and V is TRBV30; D is unclear. The CDR3 runs to 14 residues. CDR1 GTSNPN and CDR2 SVGIG come from the germline V gene (reference sequence). The V and J ends lost 0 bases and 0 bases respectively, with 6 bases between them. The CDR3 loop reads CAWSVRGSGNTIYF. The CDR3 DNA is TGTGCCTGGAGTGTTCGGGGCTCTGGAAACACCATATATTTT.

The J gene is TRBJ2-7, the V gene TRBV10-3; 12 nucleotides agree with TRBD2. Germline-derived CDR1 and CDR2 are ENHRY and SYGVKD. V lost 5 bases to trimming and J lost 3 bases; unmatched junction nucleotides: 2. The CDR3 is made up of 14 amino acids. CDR3 coding DNA: TGTGCCATCAGTTCGACTAGCGGGAGCTACGAGCAGTACTTC. Translating it yields CAISSTSGSYEQYF.

This clone was counted a single time. This chain uses TRBV5-4 with TRBJ1-1; 9 nucleotides line up with TRBD1. This CDR3 spans 15 amino acids. V shed 0 bases and J 6 bases; nucleotides not matched to a gene: 6. Per germline, CDR1 SGHNT and CDR2 YYREEE (reference sequence). This CDR3 is CASSLVGQGLAEAFF. CDR3 in DNA: TGTGCCAGCAGCTTGGTCGGACAGGGGTTGGCTGAAGCTTTCTTT.

The CDR3 sequence: CASSQEALAVYNEQFF. The CDR3 bases are TGCGCCAGCAGCCAAGAGGCACTAGCGGTCTACAATGAGCAGTTCTTC. J is TRBJ2-1 and V is TRBV4-3, with 8 nucleotides matching TRBD2. The ends lost 0 bases at V and 3 bases at J; junction bases unmatched: 4. Per germline, CDR1 LGHNA and CDR2 YSLEER. CDR3 length: 16 amino acids.

This clone was detected only a few times. This sequence joins TRBV7-2 and TRBJ2-1; TRBD1 agrees at 9 bases. Germline CDR1 is SGHTA and CDR2 is FQGNSA. This CDR3 region has 18 residues. With 2 bases clipped from V and 6 bases from J, the junction kept 14 bases outside the gene matches. The CDR3 protein is CASSLRWDRVARVNEQFF. CDR3 nucleotide sequence: TGTGCCAGCAGCTTAAGATGGGACAGGGTAGCGAGGGTCAATGAGCAGTTCTTC.

This chain uses TRBV28 with TRBJ1-4, with 8 positions matching TRBD1. This CDR3 comprises 14 residues. V lost 5 bases, J lost 7 bases, and 6 bases stayed unmatched. Germline V gene sequence: CDR1 MDHEN, CDR2 SYDVKM. CDR3 sequence (DNA): TGTGCCAGCAGTACACGGACAGGGATTGAAAAACTGTTTTTT. This gives the protein CASSTRTGIEKLFF.

The genes are TRBV2 and TRBJ1-1; D gene ambiguous. This CDR3 is built from 15 residues. V lost 0 bases and J 8 bases, leaving 16 bases between the germline ends. Germline CDR1 SNHLY, CDR2 FYNNEI. The CDR3 is CASSEALIGHVEAFF. The DNA for the CDR3 is TGTGCCAGCAGTGAAGCGCTTATTGGGCACGTCGAAGCTTTCTTT.

This chain uses TRBV19 with TRBJ1-1; no definite D call. Germline CDR1 reads LNHDA; CDR2 reads SQIVND (reference sequence). The CDR3 runs 16 residues. V lost 7 bases and J 3 bases, leaving 21 bases between the germline ends. CDR3 nucleotide sequence: TGTGCCAGTAAAAGGCAGGCACAGAGGAGGGACACTGAAGCTTTCTTT. This sequence encodes CASKRQAQRRDTEAFF. The complete variable domain, with remaining parts taken from reference TRBV19 and TRBJ1-1, reads DGGITQSPKYLFRKEGQNVTLSCEQNLNHDAMYWYRQDPGQGLRLIYYSQIVNDFQKGDIAEGYSVSREKKESFPLTVTSAQKNPTAFYLCASKRQAQRRDTEAFFGQGTRLTVV.

This chain links TRBV30 with TRBJ2-2; 7 bases match TRBD1. Germline V gives CDR1 GTSNPN, CDR2 SVGIG (reference sequence). Trimming at V came to 3 bases and at J to 6 bases, leaving 1 base not matched to a gene. This CDR3 has 12 amino acids. The CDR3 here is CAWRRGPGELFF. CDR3 DNA sequence: TGTGCCTGGAGGAGGGGGCCCGGGGAGCTGTTTTTT.

The chain joins TRBV16 to TRBJ1-2; no clear D gene. Germline V gives CDR1 KGHSY, CDR2 FQNENV. The CDR3 extends over 13 amino acids. The V end was cut by 2 bases, the J end by 7 bases, with 11 bases between. The CDR3 is CASSQQEYRGYTF. The CDR3 bases are TGTGCCAGCAGCCAACAGGAATATCGTGGCTACACCTTC.

The genes are TRBV6-5 and TRBJ1-1; D remains unclear. V shed 7 bases and J shed 4 bases, with 13 bases lying between them. Germline loops: CDR1 MNHEY, CDR2 SVGAGI. The CDR3 extends over 13 amino acids. CDR3 loop: CASTVQAGTEAFF. DNA of the CDR3: TGTGCCAGCACCGTCCAAGCGGGCACTGAAGCTTTCTTT.